The next 28 T cell receptor beta chains were all read from a single sample in a study of pediatric ulcerative colitis (dated 2019 in TCRdb). During colonoscopy, one to two rectal pinch biopsies were obtained for research purposes. The library was generated by the immunoSEQ multiplex PCR assay. In TCRdb, the immuneACCESS table is reduced to in-frame sequences with V and J assigned. These tables do not hold every clone; where another copy was compared, an unresolved V gene accounts for under half, and the others remain unexplained. This sample lists about 24,000 clones; approximately 71% were detected once. The ten largest clones add up to about 7.8% of the sample. Source material: gut tissue. The receptors originated from a boy aged 5-17 years with severe ulcerative colitis.

There are a few counts of this clone. The CDR3, as DNA: TGTGCCAGCAGCTCGGGCCGGGCAGAGGGAAAACTGTTTTTT. It encodes CASSSGRAEGKLFF. The chain couples TRBV7-6 to TRBJ1-4, with D uncertain. The CDR3 runs 14 residues. Germline values: CDR1 SGHVS, CDR2 FNYEAQ. The V end was cut by 4 bases, the J end by 10 bases, with 16 bases between. Using reference TRBV7-6 and TRBJ1-4 for the parts outside the CDR3, the full variable domain is GAGVSQSPRYKVTKRGQDVALRCDPISGHVSLYWYRQALGQGPEFLTYFNYEAQQDKSGLPNDRFSAERPEGSISTLTIQRTEQRDSAMYRCASSSGRAEGKLFFGSGTQLSVL.

The V and J genes are TRBV29-1 and TRBJ2-3, with a possible D match to TRBD1 (6 bases). CDR3 length: 13 amino acids. Germline loops: CDR1 SQVTM, CDR2 ANQGSEA. The germline V and J ends were trimmed by 4 bases and 6 bases, with 14 bases remaining between them. The CDR3 DNA follows: TGCAGCGTTGGACAGGTGGCCACGGATACGCAGTATTTT. It yields the protein CSVGQVATDTQYF.

This chain connects TRBV6-1 to TRBJ1-2, with D uncertain. The V end was cut by 5 bases, the J end by 7 bases, with 20 bases between. This CDR3 is built from 15 residues. Germline CDR1 is MNHNS and CDR2 is SASEGT. CDR3 residues: CASSMGSAGERGYTF. CDR3 nucleotide sequence: TGTGCCAGCAGTATGGGGAGCGCTGGCGAGCGTGGCTACACCTTC.

This chain links TRBV19 with TRBJ1-2; tentatively, D is TRBD1 (6 bases). The CDR3 totals 17 residues. CDR1 and CDR2 from the germline V gene are LNHDA and SQIVND (reference sequence). The V gene lost 7 bases and the J gene lost 1 base, with 22 bases spanning the gap. The CDR3 nucleotides read TGTGCCAGTAACCGTCGACAGGCCTCAAACCGTAACTATGGCTACACCTTC. Translated, it gives CASNRRQASNRNYGYTF.

The CDR3 DNA follows: TGTGCCAGCAGCTTGACGGAACCCACCGGGGAGCTGTTTTTT. Translation gives CASSLTEPTGELFF. The V and J genes are TRBV7-9 and TRBJ2-2; D gene ambiguous. The length of the CDR3 is 14 residues. Trimming took 3 bases from V and 4 from J, leaving 9 bases between them. Germline V lookup: CDR1 SEHNR, CDR2 FQNEAQ (reference sequence).

V usage is TRBV5-6 and J usage is TRBJ2-6; unclear D gene. The germline gives CDR1 SGHDT, CDR2 YYEEEE. V was trimmed by 1 base and J by 2 bases, leaving 1 base between them. CDR3 length equals 13 residues. This chain's CDR3 is CASSLPGANVLTF. CDR3 sequence (DNA): TGTGCCAGCAGCTTGCCTGGGGCCAACGTCCTGACTTTC.

The rearrangement links TRBV13 to TRBJ2-7; 10 bases are shared with TRBD2. Unmatched junction bases numbered 3, after V lost 3 bases and J lost 1 base. CDR3 size: 15 residues. Germline CDR1 PRHDT, CDR2 FYEKMQ (reference sequence). The DNA of the CDR3 is TGTGCCAGCAGCTTGGAGCGGGAGGGGTCCTACGAGCAGTACTTC. Residues: CASSLEREGSYEQYF.

Regarding this clone: Other nucleotide sequences in the sample specify the same CDR3. The chain has TRBV13 and TRBJ2-3, with D unclear. Between the trimmed V and J ends, which lost 3 bases and 2 bases, there was a span of 15 bases. Germline loops: CDR1 PRHDT, CDR2 FYEKMQ (reference sequence). The CDR3 has 16 residues. The CDR3 nucleotides are TGTGCCAGCAGCTTCGGCGGCGCCTCCTCCACAGATACGCAGTATTTT. This encodes CASSFGGASSTDTQYF.

V and J are TRBV7-6 and TRBJ2-3; D assignment may be TRBD1 or TRBD2 (5 bases each). V was pared by 1 base and J by 6 bases, with 14 bases between. The CDR3 extends over 15 amino acids. CDR1 and CDR2 (germline): SGHVS, FNYEAQ. This CDR3 is CASSLGGTSRDTQYF. The CDR3 coding sequence is TGTGCCAGCAGCTTAGGGGGGACCTCGAGGGATACGCAGTATTTT.

V is TRBV29-1 and J is TRBJ1-2; D is unclear. Deletions cut 3 bases from V and 2 bases from J, with 10 bases between. Germline V gene data show CDR1 as SQVTM and CDR2 as ANQGSEA. The CDR3 spans 13 residues. The CDR3 DNA reads as TGCAGCGTTGACCGCCGGGAGAACTATGGCTACACCTTC. Its translation is CSVDRRENYGYTF.

A remark on this clone: Relative to the germline gene, one junction end is altered; a read error may explain this. The CDR3 nucleotides read TGTGCCATCAGTGGGGGGCGACAGGGCAAGGTCTACGAGCAGTACTTC. This sequence encodes CAISGGRQGKVYEQYF. This chain links TRBV6-1 with TRBJ2-7; perhaps TRBD1 as D (7 bases). CDR3 size: 16 residues. CDR1 and CDR2 (germline): MNHNS, SASEGT.

The CDR3 coding sequence is TGTGCCAGCAGCTTAGGGGCATCAGATGGCTACACCTTC. Encoded protein: CASSLGASDGYTF. The gene calls are TRBV7-9 and TRBJ1-2; D is unclear. Germline V gene sequence: CDR1 SEHNR, CDR2 FQNEAQ (reference sequence). Between the trimmed V and J ends, which lost 1 base and 6 bases, there was a span of 9 bases. The CDR3 sequence is 13 residues long.

This chain uses TRBV10-3 with TRBJ1-2; possible D gene TRBD1, 5 bases. CDR1 is ENHRY, CDR2 SYGVKD, per germline. V lost 6 bases and J 6 bases, leaving 11 bases between the germline ends. There are 12 residues in the CDR3. The CDR3 DNA follows: TGTGCCATCAGGGTAGGGGAGGATGGCTACACCTTC. Its protein is CAIRVGEDGYTF.

This chain uses TRBV19 with TRBJ2-7, with 14 bases identical to TRBD2. V lost 1 base and J lost 3; bases outside the gene matches: 2. From germline, CDR1 is LNHDA and CDR2 SQIVND (reference sequence). This CDR3 is built from 16 residues. CDR3 DNA: TGTGCCAGTAGTATAGTCGGACTAGCGGGAGGCTACGAGCAGTACTTC. Protein: CASSIVGLAGGYEQYF.

This clone has a handful of counts. V and J are TRBV18 and TRBJ2-2; D not resolved. The germline gives CDR1 KGHSH, CDR2 LQKENI. V lost 4 bases to trimming and J lost 5 bases, with 2 bases between them. This CDR3 region has 11 residues. DNA for the CDR3: TGTGCCAGCTCACGGACCGGGGAGCTGTTTTTT. It translates to CASSRTGELFF.

In its sample, this clone ranks as medium-sized (0.01 to 0.1%). The chain is built from TRBV5-1 and TRBJ1-1, with D tentatively TRBD1 (5 bases). Germline CDR1 SGHRS, CDR2 YFSETQ. The V and J ends lost 0 bases and 7 bases respectively, with 10 bases between them. The CDR3 is 13 amino acids. The CDR3 DNA follows: TGCGCCAGCAGCTTGGTTGGGGGGGATGAAGCTTTCTTT. The encoded protein is CASSLVGGDEAFF.

This chain links TRBV27 with TRBJ1-4; D is unclear. Germline V lookup: CDR1 MNHEY, CDR2 SMNVEV (reference sequence). The CDR3 has 13 amino acids. With 3 bases removed from V and 8 bases from J, the gap between germline ends came to 10 bases. The DNA for the CDR3 is TGTGCCAGCAGTTTCTTCGGTGGGGAAAAACTGTTTTTT. Amino acids: CASSFFGGEKLFF.

The V gene is TRBV19, the J gene TRBJ1-5; TRBD1 matches at 9 bases. Germline V lookup: CDR1 LNHDA, CDR2 SQIVND (reference sequence). The CDR3 loop spans 13 amino acids. After removal of 11 bases from V and 6 bases from J, the junction contained 8 bases not matched to a gene. The CDR3 DNA follows: TGTGCCTCGAACAGGGGGCTCGGTCAGCCCCAGCATTTT. It encodes CASNRGLGQPQHF.

The rearrangement uses TRBV29-1 and TRBJ1-2, with a tentative D call TRBD1 (5 bases). V lost 3 bases to trimming and J lost 7 bases, with 12 bases between them. Germline V lookup: CDR1 SQVTM, CDR2 ANQGSEA. The CDR3 runs 12 residues. CDR3 bases: TGCAGCGTTGATGTCCGGGGGTCTGGCTACACCTTC. Translating gives CSVDVRGSGYTF.

CDR3 DNA: TGTGCCAGCAGTCGCAGCGGATTGAACACCGGGGAGCTGTTTTTT. This gives the protein CASSRSGLNTGELFF. The chain carries TRBV2 and TRBJ2-2; D may be TRBD2 (5 bases). Trimming left V 5 bases short and J 1 base short, with 11 bases between. The CDR3 has 15 amino acids. CDR1 is SNHLY and CDR2 is FYNNEI in the germline V gene.

The genes are TRBV19 and TRBJ1-1, with D hard to call. V was shortened by 4 bases and J by 4 bases, with 13 bases between the two germline ends. The CDR3 totals 14 residues. The germline V gene has CDR1 LNHDA and CDR2 SQIVND (reference sequence). The CDR3 coding sequence is TGTGCCAGTAGTAAGGCATTTGGAATCACTGAAGCTTTCTTT. It is translated as CASSKAFGITEAFF.

This sequence joins TRBV28 and TRBJ2-5; D is undetermined. Between the trimmed V and J ends, which lost 7 bases and 5 bases, there was a span of 14 bases. This CDR3 spans 13 amino acids. Germline V gene data show CDR1 as MDHEN and CDR2 as SYDVKM. The CDR3 DNA reads as TGTGCCAGCACCCCGAGCTTACGGGAGACCCAGTACTTC. As protein: CASTPSLRETQYF.

The chain links TRBV6-5 to TRBJ2-2; D gene unclear. The V gene lost 5 bases and the J gene lost 5 bases, with 9 bases spanning the gap. Germline CDR1 reads MNHEY; CDR2 reads SVGAGI. This CDR3 is 13 amino acids long. This CDR3 reads CASSHLETGELFF. The CDR3 bases are TGTGCCAGCAGTCATTTAGAGACCGGGGAGCTGTTTTTT.

The rearrangement uses TRBV2 and TRBJ2-1; D gene uncertain. CDR3 size: 15 residues. Trimming stripped 2 bases from V and 4 bases from J, with 12 bases between. Germline V gene data show CDR1 as SNHLY and CDR2 as FYNNEI. CDR3 region: CASSESETLYNEQFF. In DNA, the CDR3 is TGTGCCAGCAGTGAATCTGAAACATTATACAATGAGCAGTTCTTC.

V gene TRBV7-2 combines with J gene TRBJ2-1; D call uncertain. CDR1 and CDR2 from the germline V gene are SGHTA and FQGNSA. This CDR3 is built from 14 residues. Trimming shortened V by 6 bases and J by 4 bases, and 13 bases separated the two germline ends. The CDR3 nucleotides read TGTGCCAGCAGTCGAGACCCGATATACAATGAGCAGTTCTTC. Its protein product is CASSRDPIYNEQFF.

This clone was seen once. J is TRBJ2-7 and V is TRBV19; D is uncertain. With 5 bases removed from V and 5 bases from J, the gap between germline ends came to 13 bases. CDR1 is LNHDA and CDR2 is SQIVND in the germline V gene (reference sequence). This CDR3 comprises 13 residues. CDR3 protein: CASSDTPWNEQYF. The CDR3 DNA is TGTGCCAGTAGTGACACACCTTGGAACGAGCAGTACTTC.

The chain links TRBV4-1 to TRBJ2-5; no reliable D call. Matching the DNA end better, TRBJ2-7 makes the J call doubtful. The length of the CDR3 is 14 residues. The germline V gene encodes CDR1 MGHRA and CDR2 YSYEKL. Here the CDR3 reads CASSQGSVTYEQYF. CDR3 nucleotides: TGCGCCAGCAGCCAAGGATCCGTTACCTACGAGCAGTACTTC.

The chain couples TRBV5-1 to TRBJ1-1, with TRBD1 matching over 7 bases. The CDR3 contains 16 residues. Germline CDR1 reads SGHRS; CDR2 reads YFSETQ. With V trimmed by 4 bases and J by 0 bases, 9 bases remained unmatched. Here the CDR3 reads CASSPQGGSLNTEAFF. The CDR3 nucleotides are TGCGCCAGCAGCCCTCAGGGGGGGAGTTTGAACACTGAAGCTTTCTTT.